This T cell receptor beta chain was identified in a study of identical twins' blood T cells. This clonotype was recorded a few times. Its antigen is currently unknown. Trimming cost V 0 bases and J 9 bases, with 12 bases left between them. Germline loops: CDR1 LGHNT, CDR2 FRNRAP. This CDR3 is built from 14 residues. All three twin pairs grew up together with likely shared infections and vaccines. Sample barcodes were added at both library ends during cDNA synthesis. One entry per CDR3 protein, called by TCRdb with MiXCR from the 5' RACE reads. The sample consists of 350,000 to 450,000 distinct CDR3 sequences, over 25% of them appearing once. General study findings and limits: Each donor's most abundant TCRbeta clonotypes shared more CDR3 sequences with her twin than unrelated donors.

The sequence was obtained from a woman aged 18 to 49 in good health. Sequenced: PBMCs. The chain joins TRBV12-5 to TRBJ2-1, with D perhaps TRBD2 (5 bases). The CDR3: CASGLVTGTGEQFF. CDR3 DNA: TGTGCTAGTGGTTTGGTAACGGGAACTGGTGAGCAGTTCTTC. The full variable domain, with the rest looked up from reference TRBV12-5 and TRBJ2-1, is DARVTQTPRHKVTEMGQEVTMRCQPILGHNTVFWYRQTMMQGLELLAYFRNRAPLDDSGMPKDRFSAEMPDATLATLKIQPSEPRDSAVYFCASGLVTGTGEQFFGPGTRLTVL.